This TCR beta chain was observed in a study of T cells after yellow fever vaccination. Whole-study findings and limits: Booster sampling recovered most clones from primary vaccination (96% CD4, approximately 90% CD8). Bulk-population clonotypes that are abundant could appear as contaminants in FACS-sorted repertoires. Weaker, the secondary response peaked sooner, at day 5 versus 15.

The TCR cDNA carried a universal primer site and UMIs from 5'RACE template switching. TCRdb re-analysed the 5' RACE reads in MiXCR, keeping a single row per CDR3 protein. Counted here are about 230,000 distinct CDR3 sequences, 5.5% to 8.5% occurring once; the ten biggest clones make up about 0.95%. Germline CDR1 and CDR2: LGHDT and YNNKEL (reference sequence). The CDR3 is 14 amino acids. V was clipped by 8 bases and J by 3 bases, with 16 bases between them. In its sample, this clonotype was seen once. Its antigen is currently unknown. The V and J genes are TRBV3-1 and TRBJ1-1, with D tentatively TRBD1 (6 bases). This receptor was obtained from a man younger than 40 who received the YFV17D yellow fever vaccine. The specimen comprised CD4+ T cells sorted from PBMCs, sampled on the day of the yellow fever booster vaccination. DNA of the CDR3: TGTGCCAGCGCTGGCGGACAGAAGTACACTGAAGCTTTCTTT. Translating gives CASAGGQKYTEAFF.